The 30 T cell receptor beta chains below come from one sample, sequenced in a study of T cell clonality in common variable immunodeficiency. Assay: immunoSEQ multiplex PCR; the TCRdb copy retains only in-frame clones and omits some. The sample contains 80,000 or so clones, none of them singletons. Sample: peripheral blood mononuclear cells. All receptors derive from a person aged 18-70 years in good health.

This clone was observed many times. The read halts 3 residues ahead of the CDR3 end, with the missing end drawn from the germline J gene. The sample holds other DNA sequences that translate to the same CDR3. The V call is TRBV7-2, the J call TRBJ2-7; D is perhaps TRBD2 (6 bases). Trimming took off 6 bases at V and 3 bases at J, with 12 bases between the two ends. The germline V gene encodes CDR1 SGHTA and CDR2 FQGNSA. The CDR3 is made up of 13 amino acids. The covered CDR3 bases are TGTGCCAGCAGTTCGGGACTCTTCTACGAG. It is translated as CASSSGLFYE. The entire CDR3 sequence reads CASSSGLFYEQYF.

This clone came up many times. Coverage ceases 3 residues before the CDR3 finishes, and the germline J gene fills in the end. The chain employs TRBV13 and TRBJ2-4, with TRBD2 identical over 9 bases. This CDR3 region has 17 residues. V lost 0 bases, J lost 6 bases, and 9 bases stayed unmatched. Germline CDR1 reads PRHDT; CDR2 reads FYEKMQ (reference sequence). CDR3 sequence: CASSLGPGTSLPNIQYF. The sequenced part of the CDR3 DNA is TGTGCCAGCAGCTTAGGTCCTGGGACTAGCCTTCCAAACATT.

This clone was seen ten or more times. Read data end 3 residues before the CDR3 end; the end is taken from the germline J gene. The V gene is TRBV7-2, the J gene TRBJ2-3; perhaps TRBD1 as D (7 bases). Germline values: CDR1 SGHTA, CDR2 FQGNSA. V was cut by 4 bases and J by 5 bases, with 16 bases left in between. The CDR3 consists of 15 residues. The chain's CDR3 is CASSSQAGGIDTQYF. The sequenced part of the CDR3 DNA is TGTGCCAGCAGCTCACAAGCAGGGGGGATAGATACG.

Regarding this clone: The observed sequence ends 3 residues before the CDR3 terminus, with the missing tail filled in from the germline J gene. This chain connects TRBV25-1 to TRBJ2-1, with D possibly matching TRBD2 (6 bases). The germline gives CDR1 MGHDK, CDR2 SYGVNS. The CDR3 length is 17 residues. Trimming took 1 base from V and 4 from J, leaving 17 bases between them. The CDR3 loop reads CASSEWGSGLLYNEQFF. CDR3 bases read: TGTGCCAGCAGTGAATGGGGAAGCGGGCTACTATACAATGAG. Filled out from reference TRBV25-1 and TRBJ2-1, the complete variable domain reads EADIYQTPRYLVIGTGKKITLECSQTMGHDKMYWYQQDPGMELHLIHYSYGVNSTEKGDLSSESTVSRIRTEHFPLTLESARPSHTSQYLCASSEWGSGLLYNEQFFGPGTRLTVL.

This clone has a count of ten or more. Partial CDR3 DNA: TGTGCCGGAAGGGACTATGAAACGAACGACGGGGAG. It translates to CAGRDYETNDGE. The complete CDR3 sequence is CAGRDYETNDGELFF. The rearrangement joins TRBV30 to TRBJ2-2; 7 nucleotides match TRBD2. The missing CDR3 end, 3 residues past where the read stops, is filled in from the germline J gene. The CDR3 is 15 amino acids. Germline trimming cut 8 bases from V and 7 bases from J; bases unmatched to any gene: 16. CDR1 is GTSNPN and CDR2 is SVGIG in the germline V gene (reference sequence).

This clone was found many times. Here the CDR3 reads CASSFSAEFNEQFF. The CDR3 bases that were read are TGCGCCAGCAGCTTTTCAGCGGAGTTCAATGAG. The chain employs TRBV5-1 and TRBJ2-1, with D tentatively TRBD2 (5 bases). The CDR3 end falls 3 residues outside the read, so it is completed with the germline J gene. CDR1 SGHRS and CDR2 YFSETQ come from the germline V gene. The CDR3 spans 14 residues. V lost 2 bases and J 6 bases, leaving 12 bases between the germline ends.

Many counts were recorded for this clone. The CDR3 end is not reached by the read, which stops 3 residues before it; the germline J gene fills it in. The chain joins TRBV20-1 to TRBJ2-5, with TRBD2 identical over 8 bases. J lost 4 bases, V lost 3 bases, and 13 bases had no gene match. Germline values: CDR1 DFQATT, CDR2 SNEGSKA (reference sequence). This CDR3 spans 16 amino acids. The part of the CDR3 DNA that was read is TGCAGTGCTAGTGACGGGGGGGATGGGGGACGAGAGACC. Translated, it gives CSASDGGDGGRET. The whole CDR3 reads CSASDGGDGGRETQYF.

This clone was counted ten times or more. The read ends 3 residues before the CDR3 terminus; that terminus is restored from the germline J gene. V is TRBV19 and J is TRBJ2-7; 8 bases are shared with TRBD2. The CDR3 covers 14 residues. Germline trimming cut 4 bases from V and 3 bases from J; bases unmatched to any gene: 5. From germline, CDR1 is LNHDA and CDR2 SQIVND (reference sequence). CDR3 residues: CASSRTSRNYEQYF. The CDR3 DNA, read in part, is TGTGCCAGTAGTAGGACTAGCAGGAACTACGAG. The full variable domain, rest sourced from reference TRBV19 and TRBJ2-7, is DGGITQSPKYLFRKEGQNVTLSCEQNLNHDAMYWYRQDPGQGLRLIYYSQIVNDFQKGDIAEGYSVSREKKESFPLTVTSAQKNPTAFYLCASSRTSRNYEQYFGPGTRLTVT.

This clone was counted ten times or more. The CDR3 goes on 3 residues after the read ends, and that part is filled in from the germline J gene. The rearrangement links TRBV20-1 to TRBJ2-7, with D uncertain. The CDR3 has 12 residues. Germline CDR1 is DFQATT and CDR2 is SNEGSKA (reference sequence). V lost 3 bases to trimming and J lost 0 bases, with 6 bases between them. The CDR3 DNA, read in part, is TGCAGTGCTAGGGCCAGCTCCTACGAG. Its translation is CSARASSYE. The entire CDR3 reads CSARASSYEQYF.

This clone was found many times. The read ends 3 residues before the CDR3 terminus; that terminus is restored from the germline J gene. The gene calls are TRBV11-2 and TRBJ2-7, with a possible D match to TRBD1 (5 bases). CDR3 size: 12 residues. CDR1 SGHAT and CDR2 FQNNGV come from the germline V gene. V was shortened by 6 bases and J by 3 bases, with 9 bases between the two germline ends. CDR3: CASRGQDYEQYF. The CDR3 bases that were read are TGTGCCAGCAGGGGGCAGGACTACGAG.

This clone was seen at least ten times. Read sequence stops 3 residues before the CDR3 end, and the germline J gene provides the missing end. The chain uses TRBV20-1 and TRBJ2-7, with unresolved D. Germline CDR1 DFQATT, CDR2 SNEGSKA (reference sequence). The V end was cut by 0 bases, the J end by 4 bases, with 16 bases between. The CDR3 is 15 amino acids. CDR3 bases read: TGCAGTGCTAGAGATCCCAGTTTCCAAATGTACGAG. Translating it yields CSARDPSFQMYE. The complete CDR3 protein is CSARDPSFQMYEQYF.

There are many counts of this clone. Read data end 3 residues before the CDR3 end; the end is taken from the germline J gene. The chain is built from TRBV7-3 and TRBJ2-3; TRBD2 matches 7 bases. This CDR3 spans 16 amino acids. CDR1 and CDR2 from the germline V gene are SGHTA and FQGTGA. Trimming removed 4 bases from V and 3 bases from J; junction bases left unmatched: 10. The sequenced part of the CDR3 DNA is TGTGCCAGCAGCTCCCCCCCCGGGGGAGGGACAGATACG. It codes for CASSSPPGGGTDT. The entire CDR3 protein reads CASSSPPGGGTDTQYF.

This clone came up many times. The DNA ends 3 residues before the CDR3 does, and the rest of the CDR3 is filled in from the germline J gene. The same CDR3 is also encoded by other DNA sequences in this sample. V usage is TRBV19 and J usage is TRBJ2-3; D is unresolved. V was pared by 7 bases and J by 2 bases, with 19 bases between. The CDR3 is 16 amino acids. The germline V gene encodes CDR1 LNHDA and CDR2 SQIVND (reference sequence). The CDR3: CASKEKAAPLTDTQYF. CDR3 DNA, as far as it was read: TGTGCCAGTAAAGAGAAGGCGGCTCCCCTCACAGATACG. The variable domain in full, with the rest retrieved from reference TRBV19 and TRBJ2-3, is DGGITQSPKYLFRKEGQNVTLSCEQNLNHDAMYWYRQDPGQGLRLIYYSQIVNDFQKGDIAEGYSVSREKKESFPLTVTSAQKNPTAFYLCASKEKAAPLTDTQYFGPGTRLTVL.

This clone was recorded many times. The DNA ends 3 residues before the CDR3 does, and the rest of the CDR3 is filled in from the germline J gene. The J gene is TRBJ2-3, the V gene TRBV7-3; TRBD2 aligns across 8 bases. This CDR3 contains 15 residues. Germline CDR1 reads SGHTA; CDR2 reads FQGTGA. V shed 6 bases, J shed 2 bases, and the junction held 7 bases outside the gene matches. The part of the CDR3 DNA that was read is TGTGCCAGCAGTAACGGGGGGGCGTCCACAGATACG. Protein sequence: CASSNGGASTDT. The whole CDR3 reads CASSNGGASTDTQYF.

On this clone itself: In the same sample, other DNA sequences code for this CDR3. The DNA read from the CDR3 is TGTGCCAGTAGTCCAGGAATATTTTCAGGGGCCCTCAATCAGCCC. Its protein product is CASSPGIFSGALNQP. The complete CDR3 reads CASSPGIFSGALNQPQHF. The chain joins TRBV19 to TRBJ1-5; possibly TRBD1 for D (6 bases). The CDR3 goes on 3 residues after the read ends, and that part is filled in from the germline J gene. V was cut by 5 bases and J by 3 bases, with 23 bases left in between. Germline CDR1 is LNHDA and CDR2 is SQIVND (reference sequence). This CDR3 is built from 18 residues.

This clone was observed many times. The read terminates 3 residues before the CDR3 end, so the remaining end is supplied by the germline J gene. The chain joins TRBV7-9 to TRBJ2-5, with a weak D call TRBD1 (6 bases). V shed 4 bases and J shed 2 bases, with 11 bases lying between them. The CDR3 covers 14 residues. CDR1 SEHNR and CDR2 FQNEAQ come from the germline V gene (reference sequence). The CDR3 DNA, read in part, is TGTGCCAGCAGCTCCAGGGGTACGCAAGAGACC. It specifies CASSSRGTQET. The full CDR3 sequence reads CASSSRGTQETQYF.

There are many counts of this clone. The read falls 3 residues short of the CDR3 end, and the missing part is taken from the germline J gene. The chain has TRBV18 and TRBJ2-7; 11 bases align to TRBD1. Trimming at V came to 3 bases and at J to 1 base, leaving 2 bases not matched to a gene. Germline V CDR1 and CDR2: KGHSH, LQKENI. The CDR3 runs to 15 residues. CDR3 DNA, as far as it was read: TGTGCCAGCTCACCGGGACAGGGGGTTTCCTACGAG. Translation gives CASSPGQGVSYE. The whole CDR3 protein reads CASSPGQGVSYEQYF.

This clone was observed many times. The sequenced fragment ends 3 residues before the CDR3 boundary, so the rest is inferred from the germline J gene. The chain is built from TRBV20-1 and TRBJ1-6; 8 nucleotides align to TRBD1. The V gene end was trimmed by 4 bases and the J gene end by 10 bases; junction bases not matched to a gene: 21. The germline V gene has CDR1 DFQATT and CDR2 SNEGSKA (reference sequence). This CDR3 is built from 18 residues. The CDR3 region is CSATYQRAGNRGRSPLHF. The covered CDR3 bases are TGCAGTGCTACCTATCAGAGGGCGGGTAACAGGGGGAGATCACCC.

This clone was observed at least ten times. The observed sequence ends 3 residues before the CDR3 terminus, with the missing tail filled in from the germline J gene. The chain combines TRBV19 with TRBJ1-1; 7 positions match TRBD1. Germline loops: CDR1 LNHDA, CDR2 SQIVND (reference sequence). This CDR3 has 11 residues. Here the CDR3 reads CASSSTGRAFF. The sequenced CDR3 bases are TGTGCCAGTAGTTCGACAGGGAGA.

This clone was seen ten or more times. Sequencing ends 3 residues short of the CDR3 end; the germline J gene provides the rest. The J gene is TRBJ2-7, the V gene TRBV19; 11 positions agree with TRBD2. Germline V gene data show CDR1 as LNHDA and CDR2 as SQIVND (reference sequence). After removal of 3 bases from V and 4 bases from J, the junction contained 2 bases not matched to a gene. The CDR3 consists of 14 residues. CDR3 bases read: TGTGCCAGTAGTATTACTAGCGGGAGTTACGAG. Amino acid sequence: CASSITSGSYE. The CDR3 reads in full as CASSITSGSYEQYF.

About this clone: From the germline J gene comes the end of the CDR3, since the read stops 3 residues before it. The J gene is TRBJ2-7, the V gene TRBV6-2 or TRBV6-3; the match to TRBD1 covers 10 bases. CDR3 length: 13 amino acids. Trimming at V came to 7 bases and at J to 4 bases, leaving 4 bases not matched to a gene. The germline gives CDR1 MNHEY, CDR2 SVGEGT. The sequenced part of the CDR3 DNA is TGTGCCAGCATGGGACAGGGGAGATACGAG. Translated: CASMGQGRYE. The entire CDR3 reads CASMGQGRYEQYF.

In its sample, this clone was seen many times. The CDR3 here is CSARTDRSLNYGYTF. Incomplete CDR3 DNA: TGCAGTGCACGGACAGATAGATCCCTTAACTATGGC. The rearrangement joins TRBV20-1 to TRBJ1-2; a possible D gene is TRBD1 (6 bases). Read coverage stops 3 residues before the CDR3 terminus; the germline J gene supplies the remainder. V shed 6 bases and J shed 1 base, with 18 bases lying between them. Germline V gives CDR1 DFQATT, CDR2 SNEGSKA (reference sequence). The CDR3 runs to 15 residues.

This clone occurred many times. Read coverage stops 3 residues before the CDR3 terminus; the germline J gene supplies the remainder. The rearrangement links TRBV24-1 to TRBJ2-3; TRBD2 matches at 7 bases. The trim removed 5 bases at V and 2 bases at J, leaving 3 bases unmatched. Looked up from germline, CDR1 is KGHDR and CDR2 is SFDVKD. There are 14 residues in the CDR3. This CDR3 reads CATSAAGFTDTQYF. The covered CDR3 bases are TGTGCCACCAGTGCAGCGGGATTCACAGATACG.

This clone appeared many times. The CDR3 protein is CASSQDRSGRPGFGLFF. CDR3 bases read: TGTGCCAGCAGCCAAGATCGGAGCGGCCGACCGGGGTTTGGG. The rearrangement joins TRBV4-2 to TRBJ2-2; maybe TRBD2 (5 bases). The CDR3 end falls 3 residues outside the read, so it is completed with the germline J gene. Germline V gene data show CDR1 as LGHNA and CDR2 as YNFKEQ. This CDR3 is 17 amino acids long.

There are many counts of this clone. CDR3 sequence reads: CASSLALPAKNIQYF. CDR3 DNA (partial): TGTGCCAGCAGCTTAGCCCTACCAGCCAAAAACATT. The rearrangement uses TRBV7-2 and TRBJ2-4; D not resolved. Read sequence stops 3 residues before the CDR3 end, and the germline J gene provides the missing end. The CDR3 is made up of 15 amino acids. Deletions cut 0 bases from V and 0 bases from J, with 6 bases between. Germline V gene sequence: CDR1 SGHTA, CDR2 FQGNSA.

This clone was seen many times. The CDR3 reads CASSLTELQETQYF. CDR3 bases read: TGTGCCAGCAGTTTGACAGAACTGCAAGAGACC. The V and J genes are TRBV28 and TRBJ2-5, with D perhaps matching TRBD1 (5 bases). Read sequence stops 3 residues before the CDR3 end, and the germline J gene provides the missing end. CDR3 length: 14 amino acids. The germline V gene has CDR1 MDHEN and CDR2 SYDVKM. The V gene lost 3 bases and the J gene lost 2 bases, with 10 bases spanning the gap.

There are many counts of this clone. Sequencing ends 3 residues short of the CDR3 end; the germline J gene provides the rest. The gene calls are TRBV20-1 and TRBJ2-7; D gene ambiguous. Germline lookup yields CDR1 DFQATT and CDR2 SNEGSKA (reference sequence). CDR3 length: 15 amino acids. The V gene lost 5 bases and the J gene lost 3 bases, with 20 bases spanning the gap. The covered CDR3 bases are TGCAGTGCTTTCGAGTCGGGTCCCAGCCTCTACGAG. It encodes CSAFESGPSLYE. The full CDR3 protein reads CSAFESGPSLYEQYF.

This clone has a count of ten or more. The read ends 3 residues before the CDR3 terminus; that terminus is restored from the germline J gene. This rearrangement joins TRBV19 to TRBJ2-1; D is possibly TRBD2 (6 bases). The CDR3 sequence is 12 residues long. The germline gives CDR1 LNHDA, CDR2 SQIVND (reference sequence). V lost 10 bases and J lost 3, with 10 bases in between. The CDR3 loop reads CAIGGNYNEQFF. Partial CDR3 DNA: TGTGCCATCGGCGGGAACTACAATGAG.

This clone was seen repeatedly, ten times or more. The observed sequence ends 3 residues before the CDR3 terminus, with the missing tail filled in from the germline J gene. This chain links TRBV10-1 with TRBJ1-2, with 7 bases matching TRBD1. The CDR3 has 14 amino acids. Germline V lookup: CDR1 WNHNN, CDR2 SYGVQD (reference sequence). The CDR3 spells CASSETGDTYEYTF. The DNA read from the CDR3 is TGCGCCAGCAGTGAAACAGGGGACACCTACGAG.

By share, this clone counts as medium-sized (0.01 to 0.1%). The CDR3 end lies 3 residues beyond the end of the read and is filled in from the germline J gene. The gene calls are TRBV4-2 and TRBJ2-2; TRBD2 aligns across 8 bases. Germline V lookup: CDR1 LGHNA, CDR2 YNFKEQ. The J segment lost 2 bases and the V segment lost 2 bases, leaving 13 bases of the junction unmatched. The CDR3 has 19 amino acids. The CDR3 loop is CASSQLAALAGGNTGELFF. Partial CDR3 DNA: TGTGCCAGCAGCCAACTTGCTGCGTTGGCGGGGGGAAACACCGGGGAG.